The rows below give T cell receptor beta chains drawn from one sample of a study of blood T cell repertoires in COVID-19. Repertoires were generated with immunoSEQ multiplex PCR, while TCRdb's copy carries only in-frame clones and drops some. The table has tens of thousands of clones, approximately 89% seen once. Sequencing was done on a sample of peripheral blood. The receptors shown here come from a woman aged 50 to 60 with active COVID-19. Each CDR3 is given with its conserved first and last residue. A D gene is named only where the DNA matches it firmly. Expanded clones get a size class; other rows say once, few or many, or leave the size out.

j_call	clone_size	d_call	v_call	cdr3_nt	cdr3_aa
TRBJ2-1	NA	TRBD2	TRBV2	TGTGCCGGCGGGAGGCTGGTCAATGAGCAGTTCTTC	CAGGRLVNEQFF
TRBJ2-3	NA	NA	TRBV11-2	TGTGCCAGCAGCTTAGAGCTGCTGGGTAGCGTGTATGGCACAGATACGCAGTATTTT	CASSLELLGSVYGTDTQYF
TRBJ2-2	NA	TRBD2	TRBV11-2	TGTGCCAGCAGCTCCGGACTAGCGGAGAGCACCGGGGAGCTGTTTTTT	CASSSGLAESTGELFF
TRBJ2-2	NA	NA	TRBV27	TGTGCCAGCAGTAACTCCGGGACTGGCGTTACCGGGGAGCTGTTTTTT	CASSNSGTGVTGELFF
TRBJ1-2	NA	TRBD1	TRBV15	TGTGCCACCAGCACCGGGACAGGGAACGGCTACACCTTC	CATSTGTGNGYTF
TRBJ1-1	NA	TRBD1	TRBV18	TGTGCCAGCTCACCTTCGGTGACAGGGGGCGCGAACACTGAAGCTTTCTTT	CASSPSVTGGANTEAFF
TRBJ2-6	NA	NA	TRBV15	TGTGCCACCAGCAGAGACGGAGGAACGGGGGCCAACGTCCTGACTTTC	CATSRDGGTGANVLTF
TRBJ2-1	NA	NA	TRBV13	TGTGCCAGCAGCTTTATATGGGAGACGAGCTCCTACAATGAGCAGTTCTTC	CASSFIWETSSYNEQFF
TRBJ1-4	NA	NA	TRBV3-1/TRBV3-2	TGTGCCAGCAGCCAAATTCCAGGGGAAAAACTGTTTTTT	CASSQIPGEKLFF
TRBJ2-1	NA	TRBD2	TRBV6-5	TGTGCCAGCAGTTACTCGCTAGCGGCCCCCGGTGAGCAGTTCTTC	CASSYSLAAPGEQFF
TRBJ1-2	NA	TRBD1	TRBV28	TGTGCCAGCAGTCCGCGACAGGGTGGCCCCCCCTTC	CASSPRQGGPPF
TRBJ2-7	NA	NA	TRBV27	TGTGCCAGCAGTCCAGGACCTTTAAACCCCACAACCAGGGCATACGAGCAGTACTTC	CASSPGPLNPTTRAYEQYF
TRBJ1-2	NA	NA	TRBV7-2	TGTGCCAGCAGCTTAGCGCCGGGTTATCGTGATGGCTACACCTTC	CASSLAPGYRDGYTF
TRBJ2-1	NA	NA	TRBV28	TGTGCCAGCAGTTTAAGGGGCAATGAGCAGTTCTTC	CASSLRGNEQFF
TRBJ2-7	NA	NA	TRBV5-1	TGCGCCAGCAGCCAGCAGACAGGATGGGAGCAGTACTTC	CASSQQTGWEQYF
TRBJ2-3	NA	NA	TRBV19	TGTGCCAGTAACGGGCAGGCGGGAACAGATACGCAGTATTTT	CASNGQAGTDTQYF
TRBJ1-3	NA	NA	TRBV5-1	TGCGCCAGCACCGACAGGAGCTCTGGAAACACCATATATTTT	CASTDRSSGNTIYF
TRBJ2-2	NA	TRBD2	TRBV20-1	TGCAGTGCTAGTCGGACTAGCGGGAGTACCGGGGAGCTGTTTTTT	CSASRTSGSTGELFF
TRBJ1-5	NA	NA	TRBV6-4	TGTGCCAGCAGTGAGGGACATACCAATCAGCCCCAGCATTTT	CASSEGHTNQPQHF
TRBJ1-1	NA	NA	TRBV28	TGTGCCAGCAGCCTGACGGGGGGGCGGGTTGTAGTGAACACTGAAGCTTTCTTT	CASSLTGGRVVVNTEAFF
TRBJ2-3	NA	TRBD2	TRBV28	TGTGCCAGCAAGCCTAGCGGGATCACAGATACGCAGTATTTT	CASKPSGITDTQYF
TRBJ2-1	NA	NA	TRBV5-1	TGCGCCAGCAGCTTGGAACAGGTCTCCTACAATGAGCAGTTCTTC	CASSLEQVSYNEQFF
TRBJ2-2	NA	TRBD1	TRBV10-1	TGCGCCAGCAGTGCGACCGGGACAGGGCCCGGGGAGCTGTTTTTT	CASSATGTGPGELFF
TRBJ2-2	NA	TRBD2	TRBV3-1/TRBV3-2	TGTGCCAGCAGCCTTGGACTAGCGGGAGGGGGCCGGGAGCTGTTTTTT	CASSLGLAGGGRELFF
TRBJ1-1	few	NA	TRBV29-1	TGCAGCGTTGTCGGGGTGAACACTGAAGCTTTCTTT	CSVVGVNTEAFF
TRBJ2-1	NA	TRBD2	TRBV5-1	TGCGCCAGCAGTTCCCCGGGGGGAAATGAGCAGTTCTTC	CASSSPGGNEQFF